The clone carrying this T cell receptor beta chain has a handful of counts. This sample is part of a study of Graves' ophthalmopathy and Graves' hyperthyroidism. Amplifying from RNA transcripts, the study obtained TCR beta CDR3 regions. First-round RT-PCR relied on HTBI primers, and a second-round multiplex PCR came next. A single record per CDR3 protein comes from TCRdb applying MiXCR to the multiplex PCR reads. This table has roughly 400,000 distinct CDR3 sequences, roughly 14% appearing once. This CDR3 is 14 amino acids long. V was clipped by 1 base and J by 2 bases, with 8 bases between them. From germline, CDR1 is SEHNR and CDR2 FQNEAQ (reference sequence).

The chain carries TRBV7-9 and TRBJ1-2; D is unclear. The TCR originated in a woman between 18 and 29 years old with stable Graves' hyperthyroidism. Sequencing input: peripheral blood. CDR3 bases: TGTGCCAGCAGCTTAGGGGTCAGCAACTATGGCTACACCTTC. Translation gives CASSLGVSNYGYTF.